This T cell receptor beta chain was identified in a study of T cell clones after liver transplantation. Study conclusions and caveats: Rather than being deleted, graft donor-reactive T cells may have moved into the graft.

CDR3 length: 16 residues. CDR1 and CDR2 from the germline V gene are SGHTA and FQGNSA. After removal of 4 bases from V and 2 bases from J, the junction contained 5 bases not matched to a gene. The protocol was immunoSEQ multiplex PCR, while the TCRdb copy is restricted to in-frame clones and leaves out a portion. This sample has around 60,000 clones; 70% to 75% occur once, and the top ten carry around 16%. As concerns this clone: What it recognizes is unknown.

The chain combines TRBV7-2 with TRBJ2-5; 12 bases are shared with TRBD2. The receptor comes from a human donor who received a liver transplant. Sample: CD4+ T cells from blood, taken before liver transplant. The CDR3, as DNA: TGTGCCAGCAGCTCAGGTGGACTAGCGGGACAAGAGACCCAGTACTTC. Protein: CASSSGGLAGQETQYF.